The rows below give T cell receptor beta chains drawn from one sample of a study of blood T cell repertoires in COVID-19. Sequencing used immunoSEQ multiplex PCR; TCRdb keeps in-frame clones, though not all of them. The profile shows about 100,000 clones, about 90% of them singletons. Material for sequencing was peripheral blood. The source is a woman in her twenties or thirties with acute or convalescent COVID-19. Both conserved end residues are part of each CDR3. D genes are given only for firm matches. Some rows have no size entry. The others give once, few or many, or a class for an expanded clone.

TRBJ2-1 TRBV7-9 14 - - TGTGCCAGCAGCTTTAACTCCCCAAGGGGTGAGCAGTTCTTC CASSFNSPRGEQFF
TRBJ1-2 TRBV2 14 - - TGTGCCAGCAATGAGAACAGGGCTAACTATGGCTACACCTTC CASNENRANYGYTF
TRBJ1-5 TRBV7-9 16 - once TGTGCCAGCAGCTCTTTCCCGGGAACAGACAATCAGCCCCAGCATTTT CASSSFPGTDNQPQHF
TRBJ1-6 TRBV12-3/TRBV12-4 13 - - TGTGCCAGCAGCCCCTCGACATTATCACCCCTCCACTTT CASSPSTLSPLHF
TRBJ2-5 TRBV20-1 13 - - TGCAGTGCTAGTTTGATTCCGGGTGGGACCCAGTACTTC CSASLIPGGTQYF
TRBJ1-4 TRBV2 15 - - TGTGCCAGCAGTTGGGGGGGCGAGGATGATGAAAAACTGTTTTTT CASSWGGEDDEKLFF
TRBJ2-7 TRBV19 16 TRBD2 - TGTGCCAGTAGTTACGGACTAGCGGGGGACCCCTACGAGCAGTACTTC CASSYGLAGDPYEQYF
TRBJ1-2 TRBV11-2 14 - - TGTGCCAGCAGCGACAGCCGGCGGGGAAGTGGCTACACCTTC CASSDSRRGSGYTF
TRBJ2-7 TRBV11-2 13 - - TGTGCCAGCAGCTTAGGGTTGAGGCGCGAGCAGTACTTC CASSLGLRREQYF
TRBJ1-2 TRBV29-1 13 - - TGCAGCGGGCTCCTACAGGGCCCCTATGGCTACACCTTC CSGLLQGPYGYTF
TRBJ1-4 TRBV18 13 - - TGTGCCAGCTCATTGGACAGAAATGAAAAACTGTTTTTT CASSLDRNEKLFF
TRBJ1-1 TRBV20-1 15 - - TGCAGTGCTAGTGGCCCAGGTGGGCAGCCTACTGAAGCTTTCTTT CSASGPGGQPTEAFF
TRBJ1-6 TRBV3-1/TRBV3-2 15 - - TGTGCCAGCAGCCAAACGCGGGTCACGAATTCACCCCTCCACTTT CASSQTRVTNSPLHF
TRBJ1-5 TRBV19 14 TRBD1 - TGTGCCACACAGGACAGGGGAAGCAATCAGCCCCAGCATTTT CATQDRGSNQPQHF
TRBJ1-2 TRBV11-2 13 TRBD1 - TGTGCCTCCAGGGGGTCGGCCTATTATGGCTACACCTTC CASRGSAYYGYTF
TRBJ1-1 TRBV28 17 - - TGTGCCAGCAGTTTAGTACTCACAGGGATGATTTTCACTGAAGCTTTCTTT CASSLVLTGMIFTEAFF
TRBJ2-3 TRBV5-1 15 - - TGCGCCAGCAGGGACGCAGGGTCCAGCACAGATACGCAGTATTTT CASRDAGSSTDTQYF
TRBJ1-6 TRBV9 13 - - TGTGCCAGCTCGTCCGAGGGGGATTCACCCCTCCACTTT CASSSEGDSPLHF
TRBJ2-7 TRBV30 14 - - TGTGCCTGGACCCAAGGGGTGGCAGCCTACGAGCAGTACTTC CAWTQGVAAYEQYF
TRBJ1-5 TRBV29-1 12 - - TGCAGCGTTCGGGATAGCAATCAGCCCCAGCATTTT CSVRDSNQPQHF
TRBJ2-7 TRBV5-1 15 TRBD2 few TGCGCCAGCAGCTTCAGCGGGGGGAGCTCCTACGAGCAGTACTTC CASSFSGGSSYEQYF
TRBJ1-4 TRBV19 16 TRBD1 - TGTGCCAGTAGTCCGGGACAGGGTGGAGGGAATGAAAAACTGTTTTTT CASSPGQGGGNEKLFF
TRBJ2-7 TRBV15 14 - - TGTGCCACCAGTTTAAGGGGATCCCACTACGAGCAGTACTTC CATSLRGSHYEQYF
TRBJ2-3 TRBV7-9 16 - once TGTGCCAGCAGCCCAAGGCGGATCCCCGATTCAGATACGCAGTATTTT CASSPRRIPDSDTQYF
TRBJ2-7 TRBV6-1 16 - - TGTGCCAGCAGTGAAATAAAAGCGGTTACCCCCTACGAGCAGTACTTC CASSEIKAVTPYEQYF
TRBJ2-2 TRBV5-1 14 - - TGCGCCAGCAGCTTCACTAGTAACACCGGGGAGCTGTTTTTT CASSFTSNTGELFF
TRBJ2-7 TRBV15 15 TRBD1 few TGTGCCACCAGCAGAAGACAGGGATCCCCCTACGAGCAGTACTTC CATSRRQGSPYEQYF
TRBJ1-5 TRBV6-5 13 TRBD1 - TGTGCCAGCAGCCAGGGGGTGGATCAGCCCCAGCATTTT CASSQGVDQPQHF
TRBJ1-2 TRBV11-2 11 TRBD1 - TGTGCCAGCAGCCCAGGGGGGCCTTTCACCTTC CASSPGGPFTF
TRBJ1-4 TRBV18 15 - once TGTGCCAGCTCACTCCGGGAGTCTCAGGGTGAAAAACTGTTTTTT CASSLRESQGEKLFF
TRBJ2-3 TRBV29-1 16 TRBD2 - TGCAGCGCCGACGGTCTAGCGGGGGCTAACACAGATACGCAGTATTTT CSADGLAGANTDTQYF
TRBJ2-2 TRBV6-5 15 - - TGTGCCAGCAAAGGACAGTCAGCATACACCGGGGAGCTGTTTTTT CASKGQSAYTGELFF
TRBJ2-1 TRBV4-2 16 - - TGTGCCAGCAGCCAAGTAGACGGGGGACCCTACAATGAGCAGTTCTTC CASSQVDGGPYNEQFF
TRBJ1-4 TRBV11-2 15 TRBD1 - TGTGCCAGCAGCTTAATGGGACAGGGGGGTGAAAAACTGTTTTTT CASSLMGQGGEKLFF
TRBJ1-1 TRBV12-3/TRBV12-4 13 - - TGTGCCAGCACCCCTATCATGAACACTGAAGCTTTCTTT CASTPIMNTEAFF
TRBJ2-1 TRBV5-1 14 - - TGCGCCAGCAGGCTCGGGGGCTCCTACAATGAGCAGTTCTTC CASRLGGSYNEQFF
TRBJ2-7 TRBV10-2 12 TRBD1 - TGCGCCAGCAGTGTGACAGGGATCGAGCAGTACTTC CASSVTGIEQYF
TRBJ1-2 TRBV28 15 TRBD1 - TGTGCCAGCAGTTTTGGGTTCGGGACAGTTAATGGCTACACCTTC CASSFGFGTVNGYTF
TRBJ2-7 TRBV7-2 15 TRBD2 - TGTGCCAGCAGCCGCGGGACTAGTGGGTCCTACGAGCAGTACTTC CASSRGTSGSYEQYF
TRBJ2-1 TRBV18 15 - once TGTGCCAGCTCACGACGGACAGACTCTAACAATGAGCAGTTCTTC CASSRRTDSNNEQFF
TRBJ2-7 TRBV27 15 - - TGTGCCAGCACACCTTGGGGCAGGGGTGGGTACGAGCAGTACTTC CASTPWGRGGYEQYF
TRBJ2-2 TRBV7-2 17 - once TGTGCCAGCAGCTTAGATATTGGCCGAAGAGGTACCGGGGAGCTGTTTTTT CASSLDIGRRGTGELFF
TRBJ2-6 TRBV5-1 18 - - TGCGCCAGCAGCTTGGCCAGAATTATAGCACAGGCTGGGAACGTCCTGACTTTC CASSLARIIAQAGNVLTF
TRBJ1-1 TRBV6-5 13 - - TGTGCCATTCACAGGGTTTTAGGCACTGAAGCTTTCTTT CAIHRVLGTEAFF
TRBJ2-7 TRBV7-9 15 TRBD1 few TGTGCCAGCAGCTTAGGGACAGGGCCCTCCTACGAGCAGTACTTC CASSLGTGPSYEQYF
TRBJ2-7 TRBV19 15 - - TGTGCCAGTAGTATCGGTGGATTGGGGGGTACCGAGCAGTACTTC CASSIGGLGGTEQYF
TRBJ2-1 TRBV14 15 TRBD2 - TGTGCCAGCAGCCTGCGGACTAGCGGACACAATGAGCAGTTCTTC CASSLRTSGHNEQFF